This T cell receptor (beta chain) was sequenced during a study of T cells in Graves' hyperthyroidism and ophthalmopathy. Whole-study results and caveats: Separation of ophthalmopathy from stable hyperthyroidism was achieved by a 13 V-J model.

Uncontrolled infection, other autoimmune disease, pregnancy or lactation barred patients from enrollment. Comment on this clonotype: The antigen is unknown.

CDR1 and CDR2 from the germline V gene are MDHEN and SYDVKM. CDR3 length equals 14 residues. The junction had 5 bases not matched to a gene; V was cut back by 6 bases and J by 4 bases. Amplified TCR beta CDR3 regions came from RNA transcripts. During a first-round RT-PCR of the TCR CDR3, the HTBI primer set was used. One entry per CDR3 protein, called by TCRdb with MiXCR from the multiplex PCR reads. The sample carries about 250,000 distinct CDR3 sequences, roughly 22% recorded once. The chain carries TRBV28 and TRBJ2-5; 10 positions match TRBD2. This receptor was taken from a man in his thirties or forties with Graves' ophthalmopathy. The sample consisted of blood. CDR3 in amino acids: CASSQSGRGETQYF. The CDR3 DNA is TGTGCCAGCAGCCAAAGCGGGAGGGGAGAGACCCAGTACTTC.